The clone carrying this TCR beta chain was found a few times. This specimen comes from a study of blood T cell repertoires in COVID-19. Trimming cost V 3 bases and J 4 bases; bases outside gene matches: 9. From germline, CDR1 is SGHTA and CDR2 FQGNSA. The CDR3 is made up of 16 amino acids. TCRdb's copy holds only in-frame clones and misses some; the assay was immunoSEQ multiplex PCR. The sample carries approximately 77,000 clones, around nine tenths recorded once. This TCR was sampled from a middle-aged man with active COVID-19. The chain joins TRBV7-2 to TRBJ1-3; 7 bases agree with TRBD1. The specimen sequenced was peripheral blood. The CDR3 DNA follows: TGTGCCAGCAGCTTCTTGGACAGGCCGAGGGGAAACACCATATATTTT. Translating it yields CASSFLDRPRGNTIYF.